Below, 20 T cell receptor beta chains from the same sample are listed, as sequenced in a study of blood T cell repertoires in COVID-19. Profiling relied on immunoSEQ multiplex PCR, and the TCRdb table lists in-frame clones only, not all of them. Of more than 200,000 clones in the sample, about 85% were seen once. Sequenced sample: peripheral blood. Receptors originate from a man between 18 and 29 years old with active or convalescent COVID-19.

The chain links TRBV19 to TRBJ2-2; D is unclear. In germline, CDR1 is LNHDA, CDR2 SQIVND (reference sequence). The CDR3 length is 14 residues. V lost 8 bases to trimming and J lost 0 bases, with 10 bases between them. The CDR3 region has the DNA TGTGCCAGTTCGGTAGAGGCGAACACCGGGGAGCTGTTTTTT. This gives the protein CASSVEANTGELFF. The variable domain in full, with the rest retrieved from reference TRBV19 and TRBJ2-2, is DGGITQSPKYLFRKEGQNVTLSCEQNLNHDAMYWYRQDPGQGLRLIYYSQIVNDFQKGDIAEGYSVSREKKESFPLTVTSAQKNPTAFYLCASSVEANTGELFFGEGSRLTVL.

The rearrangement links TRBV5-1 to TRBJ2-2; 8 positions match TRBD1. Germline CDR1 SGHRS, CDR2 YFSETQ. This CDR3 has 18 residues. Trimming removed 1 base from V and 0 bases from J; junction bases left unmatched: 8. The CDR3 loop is CASSLRISGGANTGELFF. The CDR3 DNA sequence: TGCGCCAGCAGCTTGAGAATTTCAGGGGGCGCGAACACCGGGGAGCTGTTTTTT.

The CDR3 region has the DNA TGTGCCAGCAGCCCTGGGTGGGAGAGCTCCTACAATGAGCAGTTCTTC. Translated: CASSPGWESSYNEQFF. This chain uses TRBV5-6 with TRBJ2-1, with D possibly TRBD2 on 5 matching bases. The CDR3 totals 16 residues. Germline V gives CDR1 SGHDT, CDR2 YYEEEE. Deletions cut 4 bases from V and 0 bases from J, with 14 bases between.

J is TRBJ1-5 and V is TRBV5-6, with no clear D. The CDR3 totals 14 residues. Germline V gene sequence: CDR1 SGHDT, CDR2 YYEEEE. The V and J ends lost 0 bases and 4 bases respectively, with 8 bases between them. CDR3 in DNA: TGTGCCAGCAGCTTGGGGAGATTAAATCAGCCCCAGCATTTT. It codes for CASSLGRLNQPQHF.

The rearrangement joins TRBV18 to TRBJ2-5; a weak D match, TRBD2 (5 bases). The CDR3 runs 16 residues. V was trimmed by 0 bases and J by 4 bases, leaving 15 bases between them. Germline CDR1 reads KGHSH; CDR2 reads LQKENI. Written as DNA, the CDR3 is TGTGCCAGCTCACCACCGAGCCAAGCGGACTTAGAGACCCAGTACTTC. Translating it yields CASSPPSQADLETQYF.

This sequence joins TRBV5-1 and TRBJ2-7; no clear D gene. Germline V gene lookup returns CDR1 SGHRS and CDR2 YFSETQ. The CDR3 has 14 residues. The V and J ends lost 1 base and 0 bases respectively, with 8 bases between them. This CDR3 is CASSLQASSYEQYF. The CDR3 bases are TGCGCCAGCAGCTTGCAGGCGTCCTCCTACGAGCAGTACTTC.

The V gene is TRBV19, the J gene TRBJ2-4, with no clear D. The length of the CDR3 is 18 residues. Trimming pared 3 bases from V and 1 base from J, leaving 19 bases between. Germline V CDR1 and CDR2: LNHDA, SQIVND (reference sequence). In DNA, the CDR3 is TGTGCCAGTAGTATCCCCCTAAATGTGAGGTCCGCCAAAAACATTCAGTACTTC. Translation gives CASSIPLNVRSAKNIQYF.

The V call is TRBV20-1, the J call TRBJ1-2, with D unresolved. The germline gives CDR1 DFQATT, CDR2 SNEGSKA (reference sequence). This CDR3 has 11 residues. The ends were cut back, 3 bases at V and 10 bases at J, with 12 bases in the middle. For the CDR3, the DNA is TGCAGTGCTAGTGCAACAGAGTTCTACACCTTC. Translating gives CSASATEFYTF.

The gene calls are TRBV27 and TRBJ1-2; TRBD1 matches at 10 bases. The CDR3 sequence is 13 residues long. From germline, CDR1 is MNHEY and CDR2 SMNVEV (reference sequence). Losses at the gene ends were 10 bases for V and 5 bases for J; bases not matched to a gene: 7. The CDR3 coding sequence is TGTGCCACCGGTGAGGGACAGGGGTATGGCTACACCTTC. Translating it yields CATGEGQGYGYTF.

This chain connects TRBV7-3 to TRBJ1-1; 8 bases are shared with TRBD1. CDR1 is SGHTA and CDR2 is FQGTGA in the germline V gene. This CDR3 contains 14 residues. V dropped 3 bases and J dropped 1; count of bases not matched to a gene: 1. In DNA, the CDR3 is TGTGCCAGCAGCTTTGGACAGGGGAACACTGAAGCTTTCTTT. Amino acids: CASSFGQGNTEAFF.

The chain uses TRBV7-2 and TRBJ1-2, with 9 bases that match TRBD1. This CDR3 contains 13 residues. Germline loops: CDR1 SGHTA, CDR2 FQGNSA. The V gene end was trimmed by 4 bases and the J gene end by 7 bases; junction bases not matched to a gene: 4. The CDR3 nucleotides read TGTGCCAGCAGCTCGGGACAGGGCTTTGGCTACACCTTC. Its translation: CASSSGQGFGYTF.

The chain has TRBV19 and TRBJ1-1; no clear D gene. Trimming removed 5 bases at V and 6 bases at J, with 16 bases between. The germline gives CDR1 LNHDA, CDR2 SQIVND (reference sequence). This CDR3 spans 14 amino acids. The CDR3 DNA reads TGTGCCAGTAGTGCTAGACGGGGTATGGCTGAAGCTTTCTTT. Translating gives CASSARRGMAEAFF.

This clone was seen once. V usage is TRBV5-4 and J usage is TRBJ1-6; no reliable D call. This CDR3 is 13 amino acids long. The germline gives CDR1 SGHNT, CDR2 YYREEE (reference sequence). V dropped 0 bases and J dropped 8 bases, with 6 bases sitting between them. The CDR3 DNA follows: TGTGCCAGCAGCTTGGAGCGGTATTCACCCCTCCACTTT. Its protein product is CASSLERYSPLHF.

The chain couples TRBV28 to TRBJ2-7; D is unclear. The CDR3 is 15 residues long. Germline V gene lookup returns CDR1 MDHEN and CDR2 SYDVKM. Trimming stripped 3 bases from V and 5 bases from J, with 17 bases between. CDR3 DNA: TGTGCCAGCAGTTTGGTACAGCCCTATAACGACGAGCAGTACTTC. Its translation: CASSLVQPYNDEQYF.

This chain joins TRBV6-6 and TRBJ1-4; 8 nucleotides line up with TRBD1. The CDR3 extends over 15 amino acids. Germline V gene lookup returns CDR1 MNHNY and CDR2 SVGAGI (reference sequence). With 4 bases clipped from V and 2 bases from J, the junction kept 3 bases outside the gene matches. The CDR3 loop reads CASSLNRGTNEKLFF. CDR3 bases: TGTGCCAGCAGTTTAAACAGGGGGACTAATGAAAAACTGTTTTTT.

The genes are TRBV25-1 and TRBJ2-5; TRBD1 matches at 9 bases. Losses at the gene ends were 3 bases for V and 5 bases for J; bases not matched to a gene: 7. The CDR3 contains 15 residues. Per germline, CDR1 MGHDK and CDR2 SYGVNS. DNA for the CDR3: TGTGCCAGCAGTGACCAGGGACAGGGCATTGAGACCCAGTACTTC. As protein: CASSDQGQGIETQYF.

CDR3 in amino acids: CASSLRGGDQGTYNSPLHF. For the CDR3, the DNA is TGTGCCAGCAGTTTAAGGGGGGGGGACCAGGGGACCTATAATTCACCCCTCCACTTT. The chain employs TRBV27 and TRBJ1-6; D is possibly TRBD1 (6 bases). Trimming took 2 bases from V and 2 from J, leaving 19 bases between them. Germline V gene lookup returns CDR1 MNHEY and CDR2 SMNVEV (reference sequence). The CDR3 consists of 19 residues.

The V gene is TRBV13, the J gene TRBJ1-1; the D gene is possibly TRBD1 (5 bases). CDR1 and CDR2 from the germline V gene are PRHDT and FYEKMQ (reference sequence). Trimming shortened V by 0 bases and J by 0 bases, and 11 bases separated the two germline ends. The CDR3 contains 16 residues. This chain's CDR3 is CASSLGPRAMNTEAFF. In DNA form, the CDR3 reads TGTGCCAGCAGCTTAGGCCCCAGGGCCATGAACACTGAAGCTTTCTTT.

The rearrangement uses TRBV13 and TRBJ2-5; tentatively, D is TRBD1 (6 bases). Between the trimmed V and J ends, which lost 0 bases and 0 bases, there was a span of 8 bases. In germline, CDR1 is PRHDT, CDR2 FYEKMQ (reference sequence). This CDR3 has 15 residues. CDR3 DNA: TGTGCCAGCAGCTTAGGTCAGGGGCACCAAGAGACCCAGTACTTC. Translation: CASSLGQGHQETQYF.

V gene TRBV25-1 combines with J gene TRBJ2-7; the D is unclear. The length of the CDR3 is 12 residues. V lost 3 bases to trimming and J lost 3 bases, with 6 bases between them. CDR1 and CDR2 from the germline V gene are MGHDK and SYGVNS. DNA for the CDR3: TGTGCCAGCAGTGAGGCCTTCTACGAGCAGTACTTC. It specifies CASSEAFYEQYF.